A single sample gave rise to the 18 T cell receptor beta chains below, sequenced in a study of OX40 agonist ivuxolimab in advanced cancers. Sequencing was performed with immunoSEQ multiplex PCR; in TCRdb, only in-frame clones are kept and a portion is missing. The sample consists of more than 95,000 clones, about 91% of them appearing once. This specimen consisted of CD4+ or CD8+ T cells sorted from blood, obtained in a trial of the OX40 agonist ivuxolimab. The source of these receptors is an adult with an advanced solid tumor such as melanoma, head and neck, liver or kidney cancer.

V and J are TRBV6-5 and TRBJ2-5, with D perhaps matching TRBD1 (6 bases). Germline V lookup: CDR1 MNHEY, CDR2 SVGAGI. This CDR3 has 14 amino acids. V dropped 5 bases and J dropped 1 base, with 11 bases sitting between them. The CDR3 DNA reads TGTGCCAGCAGTGTCGGCAGGGGCCAAGAGACCCAGTACTTC. It encodes CASSVGRGQETQYF.

This clone was recorded once. This chain joins TRBV6-1 and TRBJ1-2; 7 bases align to TRBD1. Germline V CDR1 and CDR2: MNHNS, SASEGT. The CDR3 has 14 residues. With 6 bases clipped from V and 3 bases from J, the junction kept 7 bases outside the gene matches. The DNA for the CDR3 is TGTGCCAGCAGCCACCCGACAGGGCACTATGGCTACACCTTC. It specifies CASSHPTGHYGYTF.

This chain links TRBV7-8 with TRBJ1-1; D remains ambiguous. Germline CDR1 SGHVS, CDR2 FQNEAQ. Trimming pared 5 bases from V and 5 bases from J, leaving 15 bases between. CDR3 length: 14 residues. This CDR3 is CASSEGGSRTEAFF. CDR3 bases: TGTGCCAGCAGCGAAGGAGGGAGTCGGACTGAAGCTTTCTTT.

This chain uses TRBV29-1 with TRBJ2-3; a possible D gene is TRBD2 (6 bases). Trimming shortened V by 4 bases and J by 4 bases, and 15 bases separated the two germline ends. Germline V lookup: CDR1 SQVTM, CDR2 ANQGSEA. This CDR3 has 14 amino acids. For the CDR3, the DNA is TGCAGCGTTGTTGGCGGCGGGATTGCAGATACGCAGTATTTT. Its protein is CSVVGGGIADTQYF.

DNA for the CDR3: TGTGCCAGCAGTTTACCCCTAGGGCGACACGAGCAGTTCTTC. Amino acid sequence: CASSLPLGRHEQFF. This chain links TRBV28 with TRBJ2-1; D is uncertain. With 2 bases removed from V and 10 bases from J, the gap between germline ends came to 15 bases. The germline CDR1 and CDR2 sequences are MDHEN and SYDVKM. This CDR3 comprises 14 residues.

The V and J genes are TRBV19 and TRBJ2-7, with a weak D call TRBD1 (6 bases). V lost 4 bases and J 6 bases, leaving 13 bases between the germline ends. CDR1 and CDR2 from the germline V gene are LNHDA and SQIVND (reference sequence). This CDR3 spans 13 amino acids. This CDR3 is CASSSQAGVEQYF. The CDR3 coding sequence is TGTGCCAGTAGTAGCCAGGCAGGGGTCGAGCAGTACTTC.

The chain employs TRBV5-6 and TRBJ2-7, with D hard to call. Germline lookup yields CDR1 SGHDT and CDR2 YYEEEE. V lost 0 bases and J 0 bases, leaving 4 bases between the germline ends. CDR3 length equals 13 residues. The CDR3 coding sequence is TGTGCCAGCAGCTTGGCCGGCTCCTACGAGCAGTACTTC. As protein: CASSLAGSYEQYF.

This clone showed up just once. The gene calls are TRBV25-1 and TRBJ2-1; TRBD2 agrees at 14 bases. Germline V CDR1 and CDR2: MGHDK, SYGVNS. This CDR3 is 15 amino acids long. V dropped 3 bases and J dropped 10; count of bases not matched to a gene: 5. In nucleotides, the CDR3 is TGTGCCAGCAGTGACCCGGGACTAGCGGGAGTAGAGCAGTTCTTC. This translates into CASSDPGLAGVEQFF.

The J gene is TRBJ2-5, the V gene TRBV5-1; D not certain. Germline CDR1 and CDR2: SGHRS and YFSETQ. The CDR3 spans 12 residues. Trimming cost V 7 bases and J 3 bases, with 10 bases left between them. The CDR3 sequence is CASRDNKETQYF. DNA of the CDR3: TGCGCCAGCCGTGACAACAAAGAGACCCAGTACTTC.

This rearrangement joins TRBV28 to TRBJ1-2; D is unresolved. CDR3 length: 14 amino acids. Germline V gene lookup returns CDR1 MDHEN and CDR2 SYDVKM. The ends were cut back, 2 bases at V and 4 bases at J, with 11 bases in the middle. This CDR3 reads CASSLKGRAYGYTF. Here the CDR3 DNA reads TGTGCCAGCAGTTTAAAGGGTCGGGCCTATGGCTACACCTTC.

V gene TRBV18 combines with J gene TRBJ1-5; no reliable D call. V shed 3 bases and J shed 7 bases, with 10 bases lying between them. The germline CDR1 and CDR2 sequences are KGHSH and LQKENI. The CDR3 totals 13 residues. This CDR3 is CASSPRKEQPQHF. The CDR3 nucleotides read TGTGCCAGCTCACCTAGGAAAGAACAGCCCCAGCATTTT.

The chain links TRBV5-1 to TRBJ2-3, with 7 nucleotides matching TRBD2. Trimming took 0 bases from V and 4 from J; bases not matched to a gene: 5. Germline assignment: CDR1 SGHRS and CDR2 YFSETQ. This CDR3 comprises 15 residues. In DNA form, the CDR3 reads TGCGCCAGCAGCTTGGATGGGAGGGCCGCAGATACGCAGTATTTT. Translating gives CASSLDGRAADTQYF. Using reference TRBV5-1 and TRBJ2-3 for the parts outside the CDR3, the full variable domain is KAGVTQTPRYLIKTRGQQVTLSCSPISGHRSVSWYQQTPGQGLQFLFEYFSETQRNKGNFPGRFSGRQFSNSRSEMNVSTLELGDSALYLCASSLDGRAADTQYFGPGTRLTVL.

The V and J genes are TRBV6-1 and TRBJ1-2; possible D gene TRBD1, 6 bases. Germline V gene sequence: CDR1 MNHNS, CDR2 SASEGT. This CDR3 is 14 amino acids long. The V end lost 2 bases, the J end lost 6 bases, and 13 bases lay between the germline ends. CDR3 bases: TGTGCCAGCAGTGAACGCGGGCACAGGGATGGCTACACCTTC. Its protein product is CASSERGHRDGYTF.

The chain couples TRBV5-4 to TRBJ2-7; D is undetermined. The CDR3 runs to 13 residues. V lost 3 bases, J lost 6 bases, and 13 bases lay in between. Germline CDR1 SGHNT, CDR2 YYREEE (reference sequence). CDR3 amino acids: CASSSNDRSEQYF. The CDR3 coding sequence is TGTGCCAGCAGCTCGAACGATCGGAGCGAGCAGTACTTC. Looking up the rest from reference TRBV5-4 and TRBJ2-7 gives the full variable domain: ETGVTQSPTHLIKTRGQQVTLRCSSQSGHNTVSWYQQALGQGPQFIFQYYREEENGRGNFPPRFSGLQFPNYSSELNVNALELDDSALYLCASSSNDRSEQYFGPGTRLTVT.

The rearrangement joins TRBV5-1 to TRBJ2-2, with 7 positions matching TRBD2. V lost 4 bases to trimming and J lost 2 bases; unmatched junction nucleotides: 5. This CDR3 comprises 15 residues. Germline V gene data show CDR1 as SGHRS and CDR2 as YFSETQ. In nucleotides, the CDR3 is TGCGCCAGCAGCCCCAGCGGGATCAACACCGGGGAGCTGTTTTTT. Amino acids: CASSPSGINTGELFF. The full variable domain, its missing parts supplied by reference TRBV5-1 and TRBJ2-2, is KAGVTQTPRYLIKTRGQQVTLSCSPISGHRSVSWYQQTPGQGLQFLFEYFSETQRNKGNFPGRFSGRQFSNSRSEMNVSTLELGDSALYLCASSPSGINTGELFFGEGSRLTVL.

The chain recombines TRBV6-5 with TRBJ1-6; 9 positions agree with TRBD1. J gave up 9 bases and V 5 bases, and 5 bases lay outside the gene matches. The CDR3 extends over 14 amino acids. Germline values: CDR1 MNHEY, CDR2 SVGAGI. CDR3 nucleotides: TGTGCCAGCAGTACCGGGACAGGGATTTCACCCCTCCACTTT. It specifies CASSTGTGISPLHF.

The J gene is TRBJ2-5, the V gene TRBV5-1; D unresolved. V was pared by 4 bases and J by 5 bases, with 15 bases between. This CDR3 contains 14 residues. Germline V gene sequence: CDR1 SGHRS, CDR2 YFSETQ. The CDR3 is CASSRYNGPETQYF. The CDR3 nucleotides read TGCGCCAGCAGCCGATACAACGGACCGGAGACCCAGTACTTC.

The chain links TRBV7-9 to TRBJ2-7, with no clear D. CDR3 size: 13 residues. The ends were cut back, 1 base at V and 3 bases at J, with 7 bases in the middle. Germline V lookup: CDR1 SEHNR, CDR2 FQNEAQ (reference sequence). The CDR3 sequence is CASSLGSYYEQYF. In DNA, the CDR3 is TGTGCCAGCAGCTTAGGCAGCTACTACGAGCAGTACTTC.